Listed below are T cell receptor beta chains from one sample, sequenced in a study of blood T cell repertoires in COVID-19. TCRdb keeps only in-frame clones here, not all; method: immunoSEQ multiplex PCR. The sample has about 84,000 clones, around three quarters seen once. The sample was peripheral blood. These receptors came from a man between 65 and 85 years old with acute or convalescent COVID-19. CDR3s include the opening cysteine and the closing phenylalanine or tryptophan. The D gene is left open where the match is weak. The size entry is marked missing in some rows and otherwise reads once, few, many or a size class.

cdr3_aa: CASSWGGKNIQYF
cdr3_nt: TGTGCCAGTAGTTGGGGCGGCAAAAACATTCAGTACTTC
d_call: .
clone_size: .
v_call: TRBV19
cdr3_length: 13
j_call: TRBJ2-4

cdr3_aa: CASSRGLLPETQYF
cdr3_nt: TGTGCCAGCAGCCGGGGACTCCTACCAGAGACCCAGTACTTC
d_call: .
clone_size: .
v_call: TRBV14
cdr3_length: 14
j_call: TRBJ2-5

cdr3_aa: CASSLGTSGDYEQYF
cdr3_nt: TGTGCCAGCAGCTTAGGGACTAGCGGGGACTACGAGCAGTACTTC
d_call: TRBD2
clone_size: .
v_call: TRBV11-2
cdr3_length: 15
j_call: TRBJ2-7

cdr3_aa: CASSLGLATSTDTQYF
cdr3_nt: TGTGCCAGTAGCCTCGGACTAGCTACTAGCACAGATACGCAGTATTTT
d_call: TRBD2
clone_size: .
v_call: TRBV19
cdr3_length: 16
j_call: TRBJ2-3

cdr3_aa: CATSVDRADTGELFF
cdr3_nt: TGTGCCACCAGTGTTGACAGGGCTGACACCGGGGAGCTGTTTTTT
d_call: TRBD1
clone_size: .
v_call: TRBV24-1
cdr3_length: 15
j_call: TRBJ2-2

cdr3_aa: CATQDSLNEKLFF
cdr3_nt: TGTGCCACCCAGGACAGCTTGAATGAAAAACTGTTTTTT
d_call: .
clone_size: .
v_call: TRBV28
cdr3_length: 13
j_call: TRBJ1-4

cdr3_aa: CAWGDRGSNQPQHF
cdr3_nt: TGTGCCTGGGGCGACAGGGGTAGTAATCAGCCCCAGCATTTT
d_call: TRBD1
clone_size: once
v_call: TRBV30
cdr3_length: 14
j_call: TRBJ1-5

cdr3_aa: CASSTIRNEQYF
cdr3_nt: TGTGCCAGCAGCACAATACGTAACGAGCAGTACTTC
d_call: .
clone_size: few
v_call: TRBV2
cdr3_length: 12
j_call: TRBJ2-7

cdr3_aa: CASSSRDFNYGYTF
cdr3_nt: TGCGCCAGCAGCAGCAGGGATTTTAACTATGGCTACACCTTC
d_call: .
clone_size: .
v_call: TRBV5-1
cdr3_length: 14
j_call: TRBJ1-2

cdr3_aa: CASSLGQASYGYTF
cdr3_nt: TGCGCCAGCAGCTTGGGACAGGCGTCTTATGGCTACACCTTC
d_call: .
clone_size: .
v_call: TRBV5-1
cdr3_length: 14
j_call: TRBJ1-2

cdr3_aa: CASSIDGPGNEQFF
cdr3_nt: TGTGCCAGTAGTATAGATGGTCCCGGCAATGAGCAGTTCTTC
d_call: .
clone_size: .
v_call: TRBV19
cdr3_length: 14
j_call: TRBJ2-1

cdr3_aa: CASSPHPGTPNTEAFF
cdr3_nt: TGTGCCAGCAGTCCTCATCCCGGGACACCGAACACTGAAGCTTTCTTT
d_call: .
clone_size: .
v_call: TRBV13
cdr3_length: 16
j_call: TRBJ1-1

cdr3_aa: CASEGGRATSGRMATQYF
cdr3_nt: TGTGCCAGCGAGGGGGGACGAGCGACTAGCGGGAGGATGGCTACGCAGTATTTT
d_call: TRBD2
clone_size: .
v_call: TRBV28
cdr3_length: 18
j_call: TRBJ2-3

cdr3_aa: CASSLQAANTEAFF
cdr3_nt: TGTGCCAGCAGCTTGCAGGCCGCGAACACTGAAGCTTTCTTT
d_call: .
clone_size: few
v_call: TRBV5-5
cdr3_length: 14
j_call: TRBJ1-1

cdr3_aa: CASSSYSGTANYEQYF
cdr3_nt: TGTGCCAGCAGTTCATACTCCGGGACAGCGAACTACGAGCAGTACTTC
d_call: TRBD1
clone_size: .
v_call: TRBV28
cdr3_length: 16
j_call: TRBJ2-7

cdr3_aa: CASSPDGGTNEKLFF
cdr3_nt: TGCGCCAGCAGCCCGGACGGGGGAACTAATGAAAAACTGTTTTTT
d_call: .
clone_size: .
v_call: TRBV5-1
cdr3_length: 15
j_call: TRBJ1-4

cdr3_aa: CASSQDIRARGETQYF
cdr3_nt: TGCGCCAGCAGCCAAGATATCCGGGCTCGGGGAGAGACCCAGTACTTC
d_call: .
clone_size: .
v_call: TRBV4-1
cdr3_length: 16
j_call: TRBJ2-5

cdr3_aa: CATSALARTDTQYF
cdr3_nt: TGTGCCACCAGTGCCTTGGCTCGCACAGATACGCAGTATTTT
d_call: .
clone_size: .
v_call: TRBV24-1
cdr3_length: 14
j_call: TRBJ2-3

cdr3_aa: CASSDPRRNYEQYF
cdr3_nt: TGTGCCAGCAGTGATCCGCGGAGAAACTACGAGCAGTACTTC
d_call: .
clone_size: .
v_call: TRBV25-1
cdr3_length: 14
j_call: TRBJ2-7

cdr3_aa: CATSRGHSETQYF
cdr3_nt: TGTGCCACCAGCAGAGGACATTCGGAGACCCAGTACTTC
d_call: .
clone_size: .
v_call: TRBV15
cdr3_length: 13
j_call: TRBJ2-5

cdr3_aa: CASSVTGEAFF
cdr3_nt: TGTGCCAGCAGCGTCACAGGGGAAGCTTTCTTT
d_call: .
clone_size: .
v_call: TRBV2
cdr3_length: 11
j_call: TRBJ1-1

cdr3_aa: CASSLGQGVLYTF
cdr3_nt: TGTGCCAGCAGTTTAGGGCAGGGGGTCCTTTACACCTTC
d_call: TRBD1
clone_size: .
v_call: TRBV12-3/TRBV12-4
cdr3_length: 13
j_call: TRBJ1-2

cdr3_aa: CASSRETGGERGYTF
cdr3_nt: TGTGCCAGCAGCAGAGAGACAGGGGGAGAGCGTGGCTACACCTTC
d_call: TRBD1
clone_size: .
v_call: TRBV5-4
cdr3_length: 15
j_call: TRBJ1-2

cdr3_aa: CASSLAFADSQETQYF
cdr3_nt: TGCGCCAGCAGCTTGGCTTTTGCGGACAGTCAAGAGACCCAGTACTTC
d_call: .
clone_size: .
v_call: TRBV5-1
cdr3_length: 16
j_call: TRBJ2-5

cdr3_aa: CASSAQGPSSPLHF
cdr3_nt: TGTGCCAGCAGTGCTCAGGGGCCCTCCTCACCCCTCCACTTT
d_call: .
clone_size: .
v_call: TRBV6-4
cdr3_length: 14
j_call: TRBJ1-6

cdr3_aa: CASSLAGGPANYGYTF
cdr3_nt: TGCGCCAGCAGCTTGGCGGGGGGTCCGGCTAACTATGGCTACACCTTC
d_call: .
clone_size: few
v_call: TRBV5-1
cdr3_length: 16
j_call: TRBJ1-2

cdr3_aa: CASSFRYNTEAFF
cdr3_nt: TGTGCCAGCAGCTTCAGGTATAACACTGAAGCTTTCTTT
d_call: .
clone_size: .
v_call: TRBV7-2
cdr3_length: 13
j_call: TRBJ1-1

cdr3_aa: CASSGTSGTGELFF
cdr3_nt: TGTGCCAGCAGCGGGACTAGCGGCACCGGGGAGCTGTTTTTT
d_call: TRBD2
clone_size: .
v_call: TRBV2
cdr3_length: 14
j_call: TRBJ2-2

cdr3_aa: CSGGQGTDTQYF
cdr3_nt: TGCAGCGGGGGACAGGGGACCGATACGCAGTATTTT
d_call: TRBD1
clone_size: .
v_call: TRBV29-1
cdr3_length: 12
j_call: TRBJ2-3

cdr3_aa: CAWSLGIGVGGYTF
cdr3_nt: TGTGCCTGGAGTCTGGGAATCGGGGTCGGTGGCTACACCTTC
d_call: .
clone_size: once
v_call: TRBV30
cdr3_length: 14
j_call: TRBJ1-2

cdr3_aa: CATSGTEASSYNSPLHF
cdr3_nt: TGTGCCACCAGCGGCACTGAGGCGAGCTCCTATAATTCACCCCTCCACTTT
d_call: .
clone_size: .
v_call: TRBV15
cdr3_length: 17
j_call: TRBJ1-6

cdr3_aa: CASSVDRFNEKLFF
cdr3_nt: TGTGCCAGCAGCGTCGACAGGTTTAATGAAAAACTGTTTTTT
d_call: .
clone_size: .
v_call: TRBV5-6
cdr3_length: 14
j_call: TRBJ1-4

cdr3_aa: CASTRKTASPLHF
cdr3_nt: TGTGCCAGCACCCGGAAGACAGCCTCGCCCCTCCACTTT
d_call: .
clone_size: .
v_call: TRBV6-5
cdr3_length: 13
j_call: TRBJ1-6

cdr3_aa: CSARDRIEAFF
cdr3_nt: TGCAGTGCTAGGGACAGGATTGAAGCTTTCTTT
d_call: TRBD1
clone_size: .
v_call: TRBV20-1
cdr3_length: 11
j_call: TRBJ1-1

cdr3_aa: CASSLRLQGTEAFF
cdr3_nt: TGTGCCAGCAGCTTAAGACTTCAGGGGACTGAAGCTTTCTTT
d_call: .
clone_size: .
v_call: TRBV7-2
cdr3_length: 14
j_call: TRBJ1-1

cdr3_aa: CTSSQVGFRGETQYF
cdr3_nt: TGCACCAGCAGCCAAGTCGGATTTCGAGGGGAGACCCAGTACTTC
d_call: .
clone_size: .
v_call: TRBV1
cdr3_length: 15
j_call: TRBJ2-5

cdr3_aa: CASSTFYSGEQFF
cdr3_nt: TGTGCCAGTAGTACCTTTTATTCCGGTGAGCAGTTCTTC
d_call: .
clone_size: once
v_call: TRBV19
cdr3_length: 13
j_call: TRBJ2-1

cdr3_aa: CASSPRVGNQPQHF
cdr3_nt: TGTGCCAGCAGCCCCCGGGTTGGCAATCAGCCCCAGCATTTT
d_call: .
clone_size: .
v_call: TRBV7-2
cdr3_length: 14
j_call: TRBJ1-5

cdr3_aa: CSVRSGSNQPQHF
cdr3_nt: TGCAGCGTTCGCAGTGGTAGCAATCAGCCCCAGCATTTT
d_call: .
clone_size: .
v_call: TRBV29-1
cdr3_length: 13
j_call: TRBJ1-5

cdr3_aa: CASRLSGHHTDTQYF
cdr3_nt: TGTGCCAGCCGACTCTCGGGACACCACACAGATACGCAGTATTTT
d_call: .
clone_size: .
v_call: TRBV6-5
cdr3_length: 15
j_call: TRBJ2-3

cdr3_aa: CASSLGQGREAGELFF
cdr3_nt: TGTGCCAGCAGCCTAGGGCAGGGCAGGGAGGCCGGGGAGCTGTTTTTT
d_call: .
clone_size: .
v_call: TRBV5-8
cdr3_length: 16
j_call: TRBJ2-2

cdr3_aa: CATSRDYRDRKTYGYTF
cdr3_nt: TGTGCCACCAGCAGAGACTACCGGGACAGGAAGACCTATGGCTACACCTTC
d_call: TRBD1
clone_size: once
v_call: TRBV15
cdr3_length: 17
j_call: TRBJ1-2

cdr3_aa: CSVDRGDQETQYF
cdr3_nt: TGCAGCGTTGACAGGGGGGACCAAGAGACCCAGTACTTC
d_call: .
clone_size: .
v_call: TRBV29-1
cdr3_length: 13
j_call: TRBJ2-5

cdr3_aa: CASRKTGGSGYTF
cdr3_nt: TGTGCCAGCAGAAAAACAGGGGGCTCTGGCTACACCTTC
d_call: TRBD1
clone_size: few
v_call: TRBV6-5
cdr3_length: 13
j_call: TRBJ1-2

cdr3_aa: CASSDSITSGSYNEQFF
cdr3_nt: TGTGCCAGCAGTGACTCGATAACTAGCGGGTCCTACAATGAGCAGTTCTTC
d_call: TRBD2
clone_size: .
v_call: TRBV6-4
cdr3_length: 17
j_call: TRBJ2-1

cdr3_aa: CASSMGTGAGELFF
cdr3_nt: TGTGCCAGTAGTATGGGTACAGGGGCCGGGGAGCTGTTTTTT
d_call: TRBD1
clone_size: .
v_call: TRBV19
cdr3_length: 14
j_call: TRBJ2-2

cdr3_aa: CASGDGRGKAFF
cdr3_nt: TGTGCAAGTGGGGACGGCAGGGGGAAAGCTTTCTTT
d_call: TRBD1
clone_size: .
v_call: TRBV6-5
cdr3_length: 12
j_call: TRBJ1-1

cdr3_aa: CASSDNNQETQYF
cdr3_nt: TGTGCCAGCAGTGACAACAACCAAGAGACCCAGTACTTC
d_call: .
clone_size: .
v_call: TRBV2
cdr3_length: 13
j_call: TRBJ2-5

cdr3_aa: CASSYRGPGANVLTF
cdr3_nt: TGCGCCAGCAGCTACAGGGGACCTGGGGCCAACGTCCTGACTTTC
d_call: TRBD1
clone_size: .
v_call: TRBV5-1
cdr3_length: 15
j_call: TRBJ2-6

cdr3_aa: CATSDSGVLGGGAFF
cdr3_nt: TGTGCCACCAGTGATTCCGGGGTCCTCGGAGGAGGGGCTTTCTTT
d_call: .
clone_size: .
v_call: TRBV24-1
cdr3_length: 15
j_call: TRBJ1-1

cdr3_aa: CASSQQTGAFTEAFF
cdr3_nt: TGTGCCAGCAGCCAGCAGACAGGGGCCTTCACTGAAGCTTTCTTT
d_call: TRBD1
clone_size: .
v_call: TRBV3-1/TRBV3-2
cdr3_length: 15
j_call: TRBJ1-1

cdr3_aa: CASSQLDSLTAPLHF
cdr3_nt: TGTGCCAGCAGTCAGTTGGACAGCCTGACGGCACCCCTCCACTTT
d_call: .
clone_size: .
v_call: TRBV28
cdr3_length: 15
j_call: TRBJ1-6

cdr3_aa: CASSLRGELFF
cdr3_nt: TGTGCCAGCAGCCTTAGAGGGGAGCTGTTTTTT
d_call: .
clone_size: .
v_call: TRBV13
cdr3_length: 11
j_call: TRBJ2-2

cdr3_aa: CASSLVLGAEQFF
cdr3_nt: TGTGCCAGCAGCTTGGTCCTAGGCGCTGAGCAGTTCTTC
d_call: .
clone_size: .
v_call: TRBV5-6
cdr3_length: 13
j_call: TRBJ2-1

cdr3_aa: CASNSGTVDSKPQHF
cdr3_nt: TGTGCCAGCAACTCCGGGACAGTCGATTCTAAGCCCCAGCATTTT
d_call: TRBD1
clone_size: .
v_call: TRBV28
cdr3_length: 15
j_call: TRBJ1-5